The 8 T cell receptor beta chains listed next were all sequenced from one sample in a study of T cell responses to AZD1222 COVID-19 vaccine. Generated by immunoSEQ multiplex PCR, the TCRdb table keeps only in-frame clones and is missing some. There are some 47,000 clones in the sample; roughly 87% occur only once, and less than 3% lies in the top ten. The material sequenced was peripheral blood, taken 28 days after the second AZD1222 dose. The origin of the receptors is an adult who received the AZD1222 COVID-19 vaccine.

The chain carries TRBV13 and TRBJ1-3; the D is unclear. Germline V lookup: CDR1 PRHDT, CDR2 FYEKMQ (reference sequence). Trimming left V 5 bases short and J 3 bases short, with 11 bases between. The CDR3 length is 14 residues. CDR3 sequence (DNA): TGTGCCAGCAGCGGATTTTACTTTGGAAACACCATATATTTT. Protein sequence: CASSGFYFGNTIYF.

The chain recombines TRBV5-1 with TRBJ2-5; the D is unclear. This CDR3 has 12 amino acids. Deletions cut 4 bases from V and 9 bases from J, with 13 bases between. Germline CDR1 SGHRS, CDR2 YFSETQ. The CDR3 loop is CASSPPDLAQYF. CDR3 nucleotide sequence: TGCGCCAGCAGCCCCCCGGATTTAGCCCAGTACTTC. The full variable domain, with the rest looked up from reference TRBV5-1 and TRBJ2-5, is KAGVTQTPRYLIKTRGQQVTLSCSPISGHRSVSWYQQTPGQGLQFLFEYFSETQRNKGNFPGRFSGRQFSNSRSEMNVSTLELGDSALYLCASSPPDLAQYFGPGTRLLVL.

With regard to this clone: The identical CDR3 is also encoded by other nucleotide sequences in the sample. The genes are TRBV5-1 and TRBJ1-1; D remains ambiguous. Trimming pared 0 bases from V and 1 base from J, leaving 7 bases between. CDR3 size: 14 residues. Per germline, CDR1 SGHRS and CDR2 YFSETQ. The CDR3: CASSLGAGNTEAFF. CDR3 coding DNA: TGCGCCAGCAGCTTGGGCGCCGGGAACACTGAAGCTTTCTTT.

The rearrangement uses TRBV15 and TRBJ2-1; TRBD2 matches 9 bases. Germline lookup yields CDR1 LNHNV and CDR2 YYDKDF (reference sequence). The CDR3 extends over 15 amino acids. V was pared by 2 bases and J by 7 bases, with 6 bases of the junction left unmatched. CDR3 nucleotide sequence: TGTGCCACCAGCAGAAAAGAGCGGGAGGTTAATGAGCAGTTCTTC. Amino acid sequence: CATSRKEREVNEQFF.

J is TRBJ2-1 and V is TRBV27; possibly TRBD2 for D (5 bases). V was shortened by 5 bases and J by 8 bases, with 16 bases between the two germline ends. Per the germline V gene, CDR1 is MNHEY and CDR2 is SMNVEV (reference sequence). This CDR3 spans 14 amino acids. The CDR3: CASSLVRPGDEQFF. CDR3 DNA: TGTGCCAGCAGTCTCGTGCGTCCCGGGGATGAGCAGTTCTTC.

This clone showed up just a few times. This chain links TRBV29-1 with TRBJ2-7; TRBD1 is a possible D gene (5 bases). V was pared by 5 bases and J by 6 bases, with 17 bases between. The V gene's germline CDR1 is SQVTM and CDR2 ANQGSEA. CDR3 length equals 13 residues. The CDR3 coding sequence is TGCAGCGTTTCATGGGGCCTCGGTAGCGAGCAGTACTTC. Encoded protein: CSVSWGLGSEQYF.

V and J are TRBV27 and TRBJ2-5; D is possibly TRBD1 or TRBD2 (6 bases each). Germline CDR1 reads MNHEY; CDR2 reads SMNVEV (reference sequence). The V gene lost 2 bases and the J gene lost 2 bases, with 18 bases spanning the gap. The CDR3 has 17 amino acids. The DNA of the CDR3 is TGTGCCAGCAGTTTAGGCTACAGAACAGGGAGGCAAGAGACCCAGTACTTC. Translating it yields CASSLGYRTGRQETQYF.

CDR3 DNA: TGCGCCAGCAGCTTGGCCGGACAGAACACTGAAGCTTTCTTT. Its translation is CASSLAGQNTEAFF. The J gene is TRBJ1-1, the V gene TRBV5-1; the D gene is possibly TRBD1 (5 bases). The V gene lost 0 bases and the J gene lost 1 base, with 7 bases spanning the gap. This CDR3 comprises 14 residues. Per the germline V gene, CDR1 is SGHRS and CDR2 is YFSETQ.